The present entry profiles one T cell receptor beta chain with its context. Its antigen is as yet unknown. TCRdb keeps only in-frame clones here, not all; method: immunoSEQ multiplex PCR. The sample yields about 36,000 clones, about four fifths seen once. The CDR3 is made up of 15 amino acids. Germline CDR1 is SGDLS and CDR2 is YYNGEE. V gave up 4 bases and J gave up 5 bases, with 18 bases separating them. More than 7.5 x 10^4 naive or memory CD4+ cells were cultured with CEF peptides for approximately 10 days. The data are from a study of CD4 T cells in relation to SARS-CoV-2 and coronaviruses. Study details: A couple of subjects were Hispanic; patients were under 10 males and a handful of females.

Study-level findings and limits: Crossreactive clones expanded significantly less to SARS-CoV-2 than monoreactive clones.

This rearrangement joins TRBV9 to TRBJ2-5; D may be TRBD1 or TRBD2 (7 bases each). This sequence was found in an adult with COVID-19. The sample consisted of naive CD4+ T cells from PBMCs, cultured in vitro. Subset here: naive CD4+ T cells isolated by negative enrichment. The CDR3 DNA reads TGTGCCAGCAGCACTACGACAGGGACTATCGAGACCCAGTACTTC. Translation: CASSTTTGTIETQYF.